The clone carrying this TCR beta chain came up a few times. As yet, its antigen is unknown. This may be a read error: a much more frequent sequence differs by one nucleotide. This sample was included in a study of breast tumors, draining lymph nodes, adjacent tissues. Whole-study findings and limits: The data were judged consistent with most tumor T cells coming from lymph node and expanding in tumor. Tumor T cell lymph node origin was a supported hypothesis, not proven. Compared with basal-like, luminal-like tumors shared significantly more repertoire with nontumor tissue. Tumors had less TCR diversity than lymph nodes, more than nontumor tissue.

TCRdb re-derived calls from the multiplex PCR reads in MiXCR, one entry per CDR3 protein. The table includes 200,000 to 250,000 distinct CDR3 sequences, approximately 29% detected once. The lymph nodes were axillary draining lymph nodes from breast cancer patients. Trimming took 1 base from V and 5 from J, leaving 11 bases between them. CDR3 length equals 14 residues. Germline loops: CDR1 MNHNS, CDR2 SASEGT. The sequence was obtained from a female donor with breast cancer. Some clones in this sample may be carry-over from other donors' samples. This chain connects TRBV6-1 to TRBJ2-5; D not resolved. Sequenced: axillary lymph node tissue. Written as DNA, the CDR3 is TGTGCCAGCAGTGAAGTTCTGACGGTCGAGACCCAGTACTTC. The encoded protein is CASSEVLTVETQYF.